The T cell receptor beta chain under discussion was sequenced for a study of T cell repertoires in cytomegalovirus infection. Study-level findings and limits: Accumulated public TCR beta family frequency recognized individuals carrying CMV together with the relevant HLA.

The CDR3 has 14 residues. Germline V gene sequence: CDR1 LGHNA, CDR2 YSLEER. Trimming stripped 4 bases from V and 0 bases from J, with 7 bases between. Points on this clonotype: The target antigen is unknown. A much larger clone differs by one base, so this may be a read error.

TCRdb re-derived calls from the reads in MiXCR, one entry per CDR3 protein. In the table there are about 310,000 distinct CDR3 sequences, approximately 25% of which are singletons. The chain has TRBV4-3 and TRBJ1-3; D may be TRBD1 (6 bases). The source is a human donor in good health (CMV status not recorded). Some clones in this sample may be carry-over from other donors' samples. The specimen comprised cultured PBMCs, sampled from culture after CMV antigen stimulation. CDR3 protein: CASSPGASGNTIYF. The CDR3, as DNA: TGCGCCAGCAGCCCGGGGGCCTCTGGAAACACCATATATTTT.